The T cell receptor beta chain under discussion was sequenced for a study of blood T cells in healthy people across ages. Together with a sample-barcoded 5' primer, a J-beta primer mix was included in a second PCR lasting roughly 6 to 12 cycles. TCRdb ran MiXCR on the 5' RACE reads and lists one entry per CDR3 protein. The sample records about 1.4 million distinct CDR3 sequences, approximately 63% being singletons. Study-level points and caveats: Naive and antigen-experienced cells were not separated, limiting conclusive comparison.

Germline V gives CDR1 KGHSH, CDR2 LQKENI. The CDR3 runs to 13 residues. V was pared by 2 bases and J by 7 bases, with 12 bases between. As to this clonotype: As yet, its antigen is unknown.

The sample consisted of blood. This TCR derives from a man between 18 and 29 years old in good health. The chain recombines TRBV18 with TRBJ2-7; no firm D call. The CDR3 sequence: CASSPAGVGEQYF. The CDR3, as DNA: TGTGCCAGCTCACCAGCAGGCGTGGGGGAGCAGTACTTC.